This passage covers 5 T cell receptor beta chains from one sample sequenced in a study of human T cells and chemical hapten exposure listed by TCRdb under 2021. Libraries were prepared through RACE. TCRdb names NextSeq 500 as the instrument used. TCRdb's own reprocessing of the public reads used fastp at Q25 and MiXCR and kept productive beta chains. Identical CDR3 protein sequences are pooled into one entry, listed with their most common genes and DNA. The sample yields under 300,000 distinct CDR3 sequences; more than 6.5% were counted once. The top ten clonotypes cover 2% to 2.5% of the sample. Sample time point, as interpreted from the label and publication: pre-sensitization, week 0. Per the publication, the treatment or condition label means: therapeutic diphenylcyclopropenone sensitization with weekly scalp DPC. The sample consisted of whole blood, taken in connection with sensitization to the hapten diphenylcyclopropenone (DPC). All receptors derive from a woman aged 40 to 55 with alopecia areata. Some clones in this sample may be carry-over from other donors' samples.

The chain recombines TRBV7-3 with TRBJ2-1, with 9 bases that match TRBD1. Trimming removed 5 bases from V and 3 bases from J; junction bases left unmatched: 5. This CDR3 region has 15 residues. From germline, CDR1 is SGHTA and CDR2 FQGTGA. CDR3 sequence (DNA): TGTGCCAGCAGCCAGACAGGGGGAGACTACAATGAGCAGTTCTTC. Translated: CASSQTGGDYNEQFF.

This clonotype was counted ten times or more. This chain connects TRBV29-1 to TRBJ2-1; D not resolved. The CDR3 covers 11 residues. The germline gives CDR1 SQVTM, CDR2 ANQGSEA. The V end lost 7 bases, the J end lost 4 bases, and 8 bases lay between the germline ends. The CDR3 bases are TGCAGCGCAGAGATTTACAATGAGCAGTTCTTC. Translated, it gives CSAEIYNEQFF.

The rearrangement links TRBV6-1 to TRBJ2-7; TRBD2 matches 10 bases. Germline CDR1 MNHNS, CDR2 SASEGT. The CDR3 consists of 12 residues. The V and J ends lost 7 bases and 5 bases, in that order; junction bases with no gene match: 2. Here the CDR3 reads CASTLAGDEQYF. The CDR3 DNA follows: TGTGCCAGCACGCTAGCGGGAGACGAGCAGTACTTC.

This clonotype was counted at least ten times. The chain couples TRBV5-1 to TRBJ2-3; 8 positions agree with TRBD2. V shed 2 bases and J 6 bases; nucleotides not matched to a gene: 8. This CDR3 spans 15 amino acids. Germline V CDR1 and CDR2: SGHRS, YFSETQ. The CDR3 sequence: CASSFQGLGTDTQYF. The CDR3 nucleotides read TGCGCCAGCAGCTTCCAGGGACTAGGTACGGATACGCAGTATTTT.

The sample holds a few counts of this clonotype. The chain is built from TRBV6-6 and TRBJ2-1; TRBD1 might be the D (6 bases). V lost 4 bases to trimming and J lost 2 bases, with 21 bases between them. Looked up from germline, CDR1 is MNHNY and CDR2 is SVGAGI (reference sequence). There are 18 residues in the CDR3. The CDR3 DNA reads as TGTGCCAGCAGTTCCGTCCGAACAGGGATTCTAACCTACAATGAGCAGTTCTTC. This translates into CASSSVRTGILTYNEQFF.